Below, 23 T cell receptor beta chains from the same sample are listed, as sequenced in a study of blood T cells in healthy people across ages. The authors ran a second PCR of about 6 to 11 cycles using a sample-barcoded 5' primer and a J-beta primer mix. TCRdb analysed the 5' RACE reads with MiXCR anew, one entry per CDR3 protein. The sample contains approximately 600,000 distinct CDR3 sequences, 45% to 65% of which appear only once. Sequencing was done on a sample of blood. The receptors come from a man between 60 and 70 years old in good health.

This clonotype has a handful of counts. This chain joins TRBV20-1 and TRBJ2-7; D may be TRBD1 or TRBD2 (6 bases each). V dropped 1 base and J dropped 1 base, with 14 bases sitting between them. CDR3 length equals 15 residues. Germline-derived CDR1 and CDR2 are DFQATT and SNEGSKA (reference sequence). The CDR3 sequence is CSARGTGGDSYEQYF. DNA for the CDR3: TGCAGTGCTAGAGGCACCGGGGGCGATTCCTACGAGCAGTACTTC.

The chain joins TRBV6-1 to TRBJ2-7; D perhaps matches TRBD1 (6 bases). The end of the DNA fits TRBJ2-5 better, so the J call may be wrong. The germline gives CDR1 MNHNS, CDR2 SASEGT. The CDR3 has 20 amino acids. The DNA of the CDR3 is TGTGCCAGCAGTGAATGGTACCTAGGGGATGGACAGCGGAATCAAGAGACCCAGTACTTC. This codes for CASSEWYLGDGQRNQETQYF.

The sample holds a few counts of this clonotype. The chain couples TRBV25-1 to TRBJ1-2; the D is unclear. Between the trimmed V and J ends, which lost 3 bases and 5 bases, there was a span of 10 bases. Germline CDR1 is MGHDK and CDR2 is SYGVNS. The CDR3 spans 13 residues. CDR3 sequence reads: CASSEGFQYGYTF. The CDR3 DNA follows: TGTGCCAGCAGTGAGGGCTTCCAGTATGGCTACACCTTC.

The chain's CDR3 is CSAPALGLETQYF. The CDR3 DNA is TGCAGCGCCCCCGCACTAGGCCTAGAGACCCAGTACTTC. The rearrangement joins TRBV29-1 to TRBJ2-5; possible D gene TRBD2, 5 bases. The V end was cut by 7 bases, the J end by 4 bases, with 16 bases between. CDR1 and CDR2 (germline): SQVTM, ANQGSEA. The CDR3 length is 13 residues.

This clonotype was counted only a few times. J is TRBJ2-2 and V is TRBV5-8, with D possibly matching TRBD2 (6 bases). The germline CDR1 and CDR2 sequences are SGHTS and YDEGEE. V was trimmed by 3 bases and J by 3 bases, leaving 12 bases between them. The CDR3 extends over 15 amino acids. The CDR3 region has the DNA TGTGCCAGCAGCTGGAGGGTAGTGGACACCGGGGAGCTGTTTTTT. Its protein is CASSWRVVDTGELFF.

J is TRBJ1-1 and V is TRBV5-1; no clear D. The CDR3 covers 13 residues. Germline V gene data show CDR1 as SGHRS and CDR2 as YFSETQ. Trimming took 4 bases from V and 3 from J, leaving 10 bases between them. CDR3 residues: CASSADGDTEAFF. DNA for the CDR3: TGCGCCAGCAGCGCCGATGGGGACACTGAAGCTTTCTTT.

Details on this clonotype: One junction end disagrees with the germline gene, perhaps due to a read error. The V gene is TRBV3-1, the J gene TRBJ2-3, with D uncertain. The CDR3 sequence is 15 residues long. Germline V gene sequence: CDR1 LGHDT, CDR2 YNNKEL (reference sequence). CDR3 in amino acids: CASSPPGSHTDTQYF. In nucleotides, the CDR3 is TGCGCCAGCAGCCCGCCCGGTTCCCACACAGATACGCAGTATTTT.

This clonotype was found a few times. The chain couples TRBV28 to TRBJ2-5; a weak D match, TRBD2 (6 bases). This CDR3 region has 14 residues. Germline CDR1 reads MDHEN; CDR2 reads SYDVKM. Trimming left V 2 bases short and J 5 bases short, with 12 bases between. For the CDR3, the DNA is TGTGCCAGCAGTTTAGCAGCGGGTAGGGAGACCCAGTACTTC. This translates into CASSLAAGRETQYF.

This chain links TRBV7-9 with TRBJ2-1; D remains ambiguous. Germline CDR1 and CDR2: SEHNR and FQNEAQ (reference sequence). V was shortened by 4 bases and J by 11 bases, with 18 bases between the two germline ends. The CDR3 totals 14 residues. The CDR3 bases are TGTGCCAGCAGCTCGAAGTCTGTGCCCACAAAGCAGTTCTTC. Translating gives CASSSKSVPTKQFF.

The chain links TRBV6-1 to TRBJ1-2; D might be TRBD1 (6 bases). V dropped 5 bases and J dropped 4 bases, with 29 bases sitting between them. The CDR3 length is 19 residues. Germline V lookup: CDR1 MNHNS, CDR2 SASEGT. The CDR3 region has the DNA TGTGCCAGCAGTAAACCATTACAGGGACCGGGCGAAGGCGGCTATGGCTACACCTTC. It translates to CASSKPLQGPGEGGYGYTF.

A single count supports this clonotype. The chain carries TRBV6-1 and TRBJ2-7; perhaps TRBD1 as D (6 bases). V shed 9 bases and J shed 5 bases, with 20 bases lying between them. Germline V CDR1 and CDR2: MNHNS, SASEGT. The CDR3 spans 14 residues. CDR3 amino acids: CASRQATGHHEQYF. The CDR3 DNA follows: TGTGCCAGTAGACAGGCAACGGGCCATCACGAGCAGTACTTC.

This clonotype occurred a few times. V and J are TRBV28 and TRBJ2-7, with no clear D. The CDR3 covers 14 residues. The V gene's germline CDR1 is MDHEN and CDR2 SYDVKM. The V gene lost 5 bases and the J gene lost 0 bases, with 11 bases spanning the gap. The CDR3 protein is CASSQMDRSYEQYF. DNA of the CDR3: TGTGCCAGCAGTCAAATGGACCGCTCCTACGAGCAGTACTTC.

CDR3 bases: TGTGCCAGCAGCACAACCCGAGGGGAGACCCAGTACTTC. It is translated as CASSTTRGETQYF. The chain employs TRBV7-3 and TRBJ2-4, with D perhaps TRBD2 (5 bases). The J call may be incorrect, as the DNA end agrees better with TRBJ2-5. Germline V gives CDR1 SGHTA, CDR2 FQGTGA. This CDR3 contains 13 residues.

The rearrangement uses TRBV4-1 and TRBJ1-2, with D possibly being TRBD1 (5 bases). Trimming pared 6 bases from V and 3 bases from J, leaving 17 bases between. This CDR3 contains 15 residues. Germline V CDR1 and CDR2: MGHRA, YSYEKL. CDR3 protein: CASRPLRGSDYGYTF. The CDR3 bases are TGCGCCAGCAGACCGCTACGGGGGTCTGACTATGGCTACACCTTC.

This rearrangement joins TRBV12-3 or TRBV12-4 to TRBJ2-5, with 9 bases matching TRBD2. V lost 5 bases, J lost 2 bases, and 9 bases stayed unmatched. This CDR3 comprises 16 residues. CDR3 nucleotide sequence: TGTGCCAGCAGTCCAGGGGCTAGCGGGGTTCAAGAGACCCAGTACTTC. Protein sequence: CASSPGASGVQETQYF.

About this clonotype: A read error may be the cause here, since a much bigger clone is one base away. The rearrangement joins TRBV7-6 to TRBJ2-7, with D hard to call. Germline CDR1 and CDR2: SGHVS and FNYEAQ. This CDR3 spans 13 amino acids. Between the trimmed V and J ends, which lost 5 bases and 3 bases, there was a span of 11 bases. CDR3 bases: TGTGCCAGCAGCGTAGTGGGTGACTACGAGCAGTACTTC. It is translated as CASSVVGDYEQYF. The variable domain in full, completed from reference TRBV7-6 and TRBJ2-7, reads GAGVSQSPRYKVTKRGQDVALRCDPISGHVSLYWYRQALGQGPEFLTYFNYEAQQDKSGLPNDRFSAERPEGSISTLTIQRTEQRDSAMYRCASSVVGDYEQYFGPGTRLTVT.

The J gene is TRBJ2-1, the V gene TRBV24-1, with 12 bases that match TRBD1. Unmatched junction bases numbered 3, after V lost 9 bases and J lost 7 bases. The CDR3 is 13 residues long. Germline V gives CDR1 KGHDR, CDR2 SFDVKD. The CDR3 sequence is CATGTGGLNEQFF. For the CDR3, the DNA is TGTGCCACCGGGACAGGGGGCTTGAATGAGCAGTTCTTC.

J is TRBJ2-7 and V is TRBV3-1; possible D gene TRBD1, 5 bases. This CDR3 is 14 amino acids long. Germline V gene lookup returns CDR1 LGHDT and CDR2 YNNKEL (reference sequence). Trimming removed 1 base from V and 3 bases from J, with 10 bases in between. CDR3 nucleotides: TGTGCCAGCAGCCAAGGCCGGACATACTACGAGCAGTACTTC. Protein product: CASSQGRTYYEQYF.

The chain uses TRBV3-1 and TRBJ2-7; D remains ambiguous. Germline assignment: CDR1 LGHDT and CDR2 YNNKEL (reference sequence). Trimming took off 0 bases at V and 10 bases at J, with 16 bases between the two ends. The CDR3 runs 14 residues. For the CDR3, the DNA is TGTGCCAGCAGCCAAGATCGGGCTACGCTAACCCAGTACTTC. It yields the protein CASSQDRATLTQYF.

The chain uses TRBV20-1 and TRBJ1-2, with no clear D. Germline loops: CDR1 DFQATT, CDR2 SNEGSKA (reference sequence). V lost 3 bases and J lost 2, with 7 bases in between. This CDR3 has 12 amino acids. Here the CDR3 DNA reads TGCAGTGCTAGGGTCGAAAACTATGGCTACACCTTC. Protein: CSARVENYGYTF.

The rearrangement links TRBV28 to TRBJ2-2; 8 bases fit TRBD1. With V trimmed by 10 bases and J by 2 bases, 6 bases remained unmatched. The CDR3 covers 14 residues. CDR1 and CDR2 from the germline V gene are MDHEN and SYDVKM. CDR3 coding DNA: TGTGCCACCCTGACAGGGGCCAACACCGGGGAGCTGTTTTTT. This encodes CATLTGANTGELFF.

A remark on this clonotype: At one of its ends the junction is not consistent with the germline gene, which may arise from a read error. The chain employs TRBV4-2 and TRBJ2-1; 13 bases align to TRBD2. This CDR3 region has 16 residues. The germline CDR1 and CDR2 sequences are LGHNA and YNFKEQ. CDR3 residues: CASSKLAGGHTGELFF. The CDR3 nucleotides read TGTGCCAGCAGCAAACTAGCGGGGGGGCACACCGGGGAGCTGTTCTTC.

The chain couples TRBV20-1 to TRBJ2-3; perhaps D is TRBD1 or TRBD2 (6 bases each). This CDR3 is 13 amino acids long. Trimming removed 4 bases at V and 4 bases at J, with 12 bases between. The germline gives CDR1 DFQATT, CDR2 SNEGSKA (reference sequence). Here the CDR3 reads CSAIGQRADTQYF. CDR3 coding DNA: TGCAGTGCTATAGGACAGCGGGCAGATACGCAGTATTTT.